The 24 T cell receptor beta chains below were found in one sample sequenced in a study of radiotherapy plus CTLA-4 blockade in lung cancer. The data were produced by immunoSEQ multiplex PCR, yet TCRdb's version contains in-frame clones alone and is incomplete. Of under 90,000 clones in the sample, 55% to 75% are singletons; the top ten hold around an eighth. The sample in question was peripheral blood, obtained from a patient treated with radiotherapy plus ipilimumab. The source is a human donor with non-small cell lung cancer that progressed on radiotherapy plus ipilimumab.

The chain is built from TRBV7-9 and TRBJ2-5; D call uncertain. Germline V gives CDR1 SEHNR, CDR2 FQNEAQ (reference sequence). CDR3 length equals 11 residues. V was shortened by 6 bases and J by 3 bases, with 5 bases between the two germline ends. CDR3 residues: CASRKKETQYF. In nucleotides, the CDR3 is TGTGCCAGCAGGAAAAAAGAGACCCAGTACTTC.

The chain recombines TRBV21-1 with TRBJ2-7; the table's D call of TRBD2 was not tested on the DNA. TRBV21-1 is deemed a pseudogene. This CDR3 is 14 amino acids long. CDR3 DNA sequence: TGTGCCAGCAGCAAGGTCCGCGGGAAGAACGAGCAGTACTTC. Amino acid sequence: CASSKVRGKNEQYF.

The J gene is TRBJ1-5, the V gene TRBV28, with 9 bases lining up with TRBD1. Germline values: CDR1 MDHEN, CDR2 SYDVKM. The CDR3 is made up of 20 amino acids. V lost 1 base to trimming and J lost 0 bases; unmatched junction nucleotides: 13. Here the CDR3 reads CASSLYGGQGLTYSNQPQHF. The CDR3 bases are TGTGCCAGCAGTTTATATGGGGGACAGGGTCTTACTTATAGCAATCAGCCCCAGCATTTT.

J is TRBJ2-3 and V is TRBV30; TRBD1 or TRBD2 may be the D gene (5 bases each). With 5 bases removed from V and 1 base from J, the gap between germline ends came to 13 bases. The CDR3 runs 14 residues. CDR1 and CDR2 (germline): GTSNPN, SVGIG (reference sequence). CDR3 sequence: CAWSGPSGTDTQYF. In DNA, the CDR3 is TGTGCCTGGTCGGGGCCTTCGGGCACAGATACGCAGTATTTT.

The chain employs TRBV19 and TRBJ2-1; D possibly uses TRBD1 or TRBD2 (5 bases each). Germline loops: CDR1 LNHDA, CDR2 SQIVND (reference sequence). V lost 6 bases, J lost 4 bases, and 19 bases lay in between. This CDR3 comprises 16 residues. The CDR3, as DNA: TGTGCCAGTAGCCATCACGGGACGGTTGGATACAATGAGCAGTTCTTC. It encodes CASSHHGTVGYNEQFF.

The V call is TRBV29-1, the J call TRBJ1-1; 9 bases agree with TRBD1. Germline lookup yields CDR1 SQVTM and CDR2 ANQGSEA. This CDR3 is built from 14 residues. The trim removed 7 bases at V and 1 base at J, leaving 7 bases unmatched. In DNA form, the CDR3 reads TGCAGCGGTGTCACAGGGGGCAAGAACACTGAAGCTTTCTTT. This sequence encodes CSGVTGGKNTEAFF.

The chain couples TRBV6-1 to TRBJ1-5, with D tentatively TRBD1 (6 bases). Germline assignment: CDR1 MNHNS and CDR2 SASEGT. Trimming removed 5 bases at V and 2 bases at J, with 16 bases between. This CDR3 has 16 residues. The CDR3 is CASSKGGGRGNQPQHF. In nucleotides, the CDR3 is TGTGCCAGCAGTAAAGGGGGGGGACGAGGCAATCAGCCCCAGCATTTT.

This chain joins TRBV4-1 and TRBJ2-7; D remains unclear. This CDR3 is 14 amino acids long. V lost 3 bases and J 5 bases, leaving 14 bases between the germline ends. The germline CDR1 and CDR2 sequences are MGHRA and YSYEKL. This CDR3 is CASSHPYGPNEQYF. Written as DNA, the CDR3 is TGCGCCAGCAGCCATCCCTATGGCCCCAACGAGCAGTACTTC.

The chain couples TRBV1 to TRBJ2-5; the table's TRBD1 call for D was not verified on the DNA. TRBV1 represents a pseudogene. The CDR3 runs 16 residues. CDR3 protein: CTSSPHNRGREETQYF. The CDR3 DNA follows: TGCACCAGCAGTCCCCATAACAGGGGACGCGAGGAGACCCAGTACTTC.

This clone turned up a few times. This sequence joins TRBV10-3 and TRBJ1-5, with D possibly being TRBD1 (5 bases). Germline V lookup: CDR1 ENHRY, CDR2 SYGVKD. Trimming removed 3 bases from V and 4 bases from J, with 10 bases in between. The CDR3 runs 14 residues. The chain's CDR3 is CAISDQGLNQPQHF. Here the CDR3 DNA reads TGTGCCATCAGTGATCAGGGACTGAATCAGCCCCAGCATTTT.

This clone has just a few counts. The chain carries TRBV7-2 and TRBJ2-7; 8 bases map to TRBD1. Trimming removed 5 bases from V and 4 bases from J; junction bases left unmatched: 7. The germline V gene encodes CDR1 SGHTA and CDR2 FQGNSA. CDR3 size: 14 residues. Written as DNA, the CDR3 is TGTGCCAGCAGCCCCCGGACAGGGATTTACGAGCAGTACTTC. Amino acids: CASSPRTGIYEQYF.

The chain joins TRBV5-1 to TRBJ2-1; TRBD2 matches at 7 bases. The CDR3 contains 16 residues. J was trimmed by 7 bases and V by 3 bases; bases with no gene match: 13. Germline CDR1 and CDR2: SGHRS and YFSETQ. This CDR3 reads CASSSSGARGVNEQFF. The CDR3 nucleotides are TGCGCCAGCAGCTCCAGCGGGGCGCGAGGGGTAAATGAGCAGTTCTTC.

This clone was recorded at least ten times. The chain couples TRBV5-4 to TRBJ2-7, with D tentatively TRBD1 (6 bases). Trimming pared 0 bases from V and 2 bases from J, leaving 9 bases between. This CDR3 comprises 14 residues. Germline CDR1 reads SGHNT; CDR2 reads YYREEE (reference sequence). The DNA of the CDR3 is TGTGCCAGCAGCTTGGCGGACAGAACCTACGAGCAGTACTTC. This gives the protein CASSLADRTYEQYF.

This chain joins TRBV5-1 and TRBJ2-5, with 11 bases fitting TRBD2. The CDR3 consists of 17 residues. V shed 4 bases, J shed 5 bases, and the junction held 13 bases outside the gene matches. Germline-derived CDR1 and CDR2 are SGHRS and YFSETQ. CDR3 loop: CASSQGLAGLRGETQYF. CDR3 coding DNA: TGCGCCAGCAGCCAAGGACTAGCGGGCCTCCGAGGGGAGACCCAGTACTTC. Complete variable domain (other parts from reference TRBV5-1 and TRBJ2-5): KAGVTQTPRYLIKTRGQQVTLSCSPISGHRSVSWYQQTPGQGLQFLFEYFSETQRNKGNFPGRFSGRQFSNSRSEMNVSTLELGDSALYLCASSQGLAGLRGETQYFGPGTRLLVL.

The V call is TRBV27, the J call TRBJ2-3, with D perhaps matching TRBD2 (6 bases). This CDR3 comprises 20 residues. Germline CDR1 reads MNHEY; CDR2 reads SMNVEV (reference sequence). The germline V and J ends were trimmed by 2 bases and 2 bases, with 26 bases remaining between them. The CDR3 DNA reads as TGTGCCAGCAGTTTAAAAGGACGGCCGCGGGGCCTACTCTCCACAGATACGCAGTATTTT. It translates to CASSLKGRPRGLLSTDTQYF.

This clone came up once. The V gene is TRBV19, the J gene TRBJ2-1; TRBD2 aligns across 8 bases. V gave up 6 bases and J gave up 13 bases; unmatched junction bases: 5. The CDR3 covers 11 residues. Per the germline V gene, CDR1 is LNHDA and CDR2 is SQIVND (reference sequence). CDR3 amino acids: CASSEAGGQFF. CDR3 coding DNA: TGTGCCAGTAGCGAGGCGGGAGGCCAGTTCTTC.

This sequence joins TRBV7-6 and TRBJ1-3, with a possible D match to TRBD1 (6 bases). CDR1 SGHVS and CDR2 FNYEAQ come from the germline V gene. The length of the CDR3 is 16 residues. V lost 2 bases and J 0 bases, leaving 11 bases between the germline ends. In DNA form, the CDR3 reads TGTGCCAGCAGCTTATCCGACAGGAGCTCTGGAAACACCATATATTTT. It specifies CASSLSDRSSGNTIYF.

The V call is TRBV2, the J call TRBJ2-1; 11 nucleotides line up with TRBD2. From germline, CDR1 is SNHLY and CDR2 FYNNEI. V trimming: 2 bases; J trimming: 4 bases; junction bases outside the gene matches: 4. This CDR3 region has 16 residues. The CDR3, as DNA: TGTGCCAGCAGTGAAACTCCTAGCGGGAGGTACAATGAGCAGTTCTTC. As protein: CASSETPSGRYNEQFF.

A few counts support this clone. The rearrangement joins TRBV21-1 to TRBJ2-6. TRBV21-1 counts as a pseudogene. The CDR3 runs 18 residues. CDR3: CASRIYVIQQSRANVLTF. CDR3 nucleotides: TGTGCCAGCAGAATCTACGTAATACAACAAAGTCGGGCCAACGTCCTGACTTTC.

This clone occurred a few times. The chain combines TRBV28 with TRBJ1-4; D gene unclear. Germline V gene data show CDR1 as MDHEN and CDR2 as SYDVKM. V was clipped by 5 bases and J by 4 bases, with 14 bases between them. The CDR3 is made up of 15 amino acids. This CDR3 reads CASSPPAAYNEKLFF. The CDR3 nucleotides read TGTGCCAGCAGTCCCCCGGCAGCCTATAATGAAAAACTGTTTTTT.

The DNA for the CDR3 is TGTGCCAGCAGTTCGTCTTTAACCATGGGGGCTTTGGGCGAGCAGTACTTC. Protein: CASSSSLTMGALGEQYF. This sequence joins TRBV28 and TRBJ2-7, with D perhaps matching TRBD1 (6 bases). The V end was cut by 4 bases, the J end by 6 bases, with 25 bases between. The CDR3 covers 17 residues. Germline V gene sequence: CDR1 MDHEN, CDR2 SYDVKM.

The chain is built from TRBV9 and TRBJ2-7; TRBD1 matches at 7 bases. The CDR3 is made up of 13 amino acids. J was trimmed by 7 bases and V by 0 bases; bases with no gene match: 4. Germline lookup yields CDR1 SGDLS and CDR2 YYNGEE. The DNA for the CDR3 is TGTGCCAGCAGCGTAGGGGACAGCGGTGAGCAGTACTTC. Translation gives CASSVGDSGEQYF.

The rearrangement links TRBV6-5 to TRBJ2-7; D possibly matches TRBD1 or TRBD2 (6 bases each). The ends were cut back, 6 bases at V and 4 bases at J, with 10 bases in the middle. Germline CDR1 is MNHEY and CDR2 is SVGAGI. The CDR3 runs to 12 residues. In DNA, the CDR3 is TGTGCCAGCAGGCAGGGGACTTACGAGCAGTACTTC. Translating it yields CASRQGTYEQYF.

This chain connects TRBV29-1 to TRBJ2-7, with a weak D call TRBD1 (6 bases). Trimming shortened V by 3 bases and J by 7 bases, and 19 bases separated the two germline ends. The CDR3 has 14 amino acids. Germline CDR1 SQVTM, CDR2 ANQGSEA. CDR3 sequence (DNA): TGCAGCGTTGATGGAACAGGGTCCTACAATGAGCAGTACTTC. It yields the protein CSVDGTGSYNEQYF.